This T cell receptor (beta chain) is from a study of cytomegalovirus exposure and HLA in healthy donors. Study-level background: HLA-typed donors contributed around 82 million unique TCRs, which were held in an early data release.

General observations from the study: Rarity held for most TCR sequences, but there were some public TCRs that occurred in many donors. Some TCR beta chains (164 of them) were listed as cytomegalovirus-associated.

The V gene's germline CDR1 is KGHSH and CDR2 LQKENI. The CDR3 has 15 amino acids. The V end lost 3 bases, the J end lost 2 bases, and 11 bases lay between the germline ends. About this clone itself: Its specificity is unknown.

Primers for the PCR totalled 60 Vbeta and 13 Jbeta. Assay used: immunoSEQ multiplex PCR; TCRdb lists only in-frame clones, some missing. The sample gives roughly 100,000 clones, roughly 80% of which show up once; less than 9% is in the top ten. The sequencing sample was made of PBMCs. The chain couples TRBV18 to TRBJ1-3, with unresolved D. The receptor's source is a middle-aged man in good health and CMV-seropositive. CDR3 in amino acids: CASSPGIYTGNTIYF. CDR3 DNA sequence: TGTGCCAGCTCACCCGGTATTTATACTGGAAACACCATATATTTT.